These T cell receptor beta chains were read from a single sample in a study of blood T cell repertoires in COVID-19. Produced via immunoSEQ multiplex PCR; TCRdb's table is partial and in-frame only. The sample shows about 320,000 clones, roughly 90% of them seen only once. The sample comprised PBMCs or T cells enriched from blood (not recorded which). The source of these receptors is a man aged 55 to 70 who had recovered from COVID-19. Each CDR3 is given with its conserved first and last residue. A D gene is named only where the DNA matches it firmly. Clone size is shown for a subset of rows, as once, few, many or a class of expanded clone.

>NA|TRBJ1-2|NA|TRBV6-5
TGTGCCAGCAGTTGGTCACAGGGATCTGGCTACACCTTC
CASSWSQGSGYTF
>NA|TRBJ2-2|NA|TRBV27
TGTGCCAGCAGTTTAAACAGGGTAACCGGGGAGCTGTTTTTT
CASSLNRVTGELFF
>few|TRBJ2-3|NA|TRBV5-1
TGCGCCAGCAGCTTGGGCGGGACCAGAGATACGCAGTATTTT
CASSLGGTRDTQYF
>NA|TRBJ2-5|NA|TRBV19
TGTGCCAGTAGTATTCGGGGGCAAGAGACCCAGTACTTC
CASSIRGQETQYF
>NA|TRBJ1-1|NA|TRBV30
TGTGCCTGGAGTATAGTCAGGGCGAACACTGAAGCTTTCTTT
CAWSIVRANTEAFF
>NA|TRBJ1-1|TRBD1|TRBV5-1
TGCGCCAGCAGCTTGGGAGGGGGCCTTACCGATGAAGCTTTCTTT
CASSLGGGLTDEAFF
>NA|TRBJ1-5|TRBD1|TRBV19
TGTGCCAGTAACCCCGACAGGGGGGGAGGGCAGCCCCAGCATTTT
CASNPDRGGGQPQHF
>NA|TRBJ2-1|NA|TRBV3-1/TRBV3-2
TGTGCCAGCAGCCTGACTAGTCTCGGACCGAGCTCCTACAATGAGCAGTTCTTC
CASSLTSLGPSSYNEQFF
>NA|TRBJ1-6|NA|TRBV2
TGTGCCAGCAGTACTAACCAGGGAATTAGGTCACCCCTCCACTTT
CASSTNQGIRSPLHF
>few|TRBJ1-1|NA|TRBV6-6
TGTGCCAGCAGTTACGGCACAGCGGAAACTGAAGCTTTCTTT
CASSYGTAETEAFF
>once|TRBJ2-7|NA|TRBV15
TGTGCCACCAGCAGAGATCGACGGGGGTTTGAGCAGTACTTC
CATSRDRRGFEQYF
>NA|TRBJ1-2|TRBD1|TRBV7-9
TGTGCCAGCAGTCGAAATGGACAGGGTGGGGGCTACACCTTC
CASSRNGQGGGYTF
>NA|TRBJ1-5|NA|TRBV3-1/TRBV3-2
TGTGCCAGCAGCCTAGGAGAAGAGGTTGGTACGCCCCAGCATTTT
CASSLGEEVGTPQHF
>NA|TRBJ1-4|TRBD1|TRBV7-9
TGTGCCAGCAGCCCGGGGACAGCCTTTAATGAAAAACTGTTTTTT
CASSPGTAFNEKLFF
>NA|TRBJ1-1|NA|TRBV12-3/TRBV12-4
TGTGCCAGCAGTGCCCTGAGGAACACTGAAGCTTTCTTT
CASSALRNTEAFF
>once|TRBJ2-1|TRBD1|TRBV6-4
TGTGCCAGCAGTTTGCAGGGACAGGGTTTCTATGAGCAGTTCTTC
CASSLQGQGFYEQFF